This record concerns one T cell receptor (beta chain) sequence. The sample comes from a study of blood T cell repertoires in COVID-19. Study in general: PBMCs, B-cell-depleted T cells, or T cells provided the cDNA or gDNA that made up the material.

Some clones are missing from TCRdb's copy, which holds only in-frame ones; the method was immunoSEQ multiplex PCR. The sample carries some 150,000 clones, about 86% recorded once. The J segment lost 2 bases and the V segment lost 4 bases, leaving 3 bases of the junction unmatched. The germline V gene has CDR1 MNHEY and CDR2 SVGAGI. The CDR3 covers 14 residues. This chain joins TRBV6-5 and TRBJ1-2; 8 bases agree with TRBD1. The sample was peripheral blood. The receptor was derived from a woman aged 55-70 years with acute or convalescent COVID-19. Here the CDR3 reads CASSSDRVNYGYTF. CDR3 coding DNA: TGTGCCAGCAGTTCGGACAGGGTGAACTATGGCTACACCTTC.